This T cell receptor beta chain was retrieved from a study of early T cells in non-severe SARS-CoV-2 infection. Study as a whole: Sequencing was performed on bulk RNA from unsorted whole blood, leaving chains unpaired.

Whole-study results and caveats: Missing private and CD4 specificities, VDJdb matching favored anti-spike CD8 responses.

Germline V lookup: CDR1 SGHRS, CDR2 YFSETQ. This CDR3 has 14 residues. V lost 2 bases to trimming and J lost 5 bases, with 10 bases between them. Worth noting for this clonotype: As yet, its antigen is unknown.

Each cDNA molecule carried a unique molecular identifier. TCRdb re-called the 5' RACE reads with MiXCR, one entry per CDR3 protein. The data show about 44,000 distinct CDR3 sequences, with approximately 6.1% seen just once and around 11% held by the top ten. The TCR sequence derives from an adult who was a healthcare worker with PCR-confirmed SARS-CoV-2 infection or an uninfected control (not recorded which). The J gene is TRBJ2-2, the V gene TRBV5-1, with D perhaps TRBD1 (6 bases). The specimen was whole blood. This chain's CDR3 is CASSLQGYTGELFF. In DNA, the CDR3 is TGCGCCAGCAGCTTACAGGGTTATACCGGGGAGCTGTTTTTT.